This T cell receptor beta chain is from a study of OX40 agonist ivuxolimab in advanced cancers. Generated by immunoSEQ multiplex PCR, the TCRdb table keeps only in-frame clones and is missing some. Among 20,000 to 30,000 clones, 75% to 85% were seen once, and the ten largest hold approximately 2%. The junction had 6 bases not matched to a gene; V was cut back by 3 bases and J by 7 bases. Germline assignment: CDR1 LGHNA and CDR2 YSLEER. The CDR3 loop spans 13 amino acids. Sampling times: baseline, cycle 4 day 1, cycle 7 day 1. This clone was observed a handful of times. Sample: CD4+ or CD8+ T cells sorted from blood, taken in a trial of the OX40 agonist ivuxolimab. The chain recombines TRBV4-3 with TRBJ2-7, with 7 bases that match TRBD2. The receptor's source is an adult with an advanced solid tumor such as melanoma, head and neck, liver or kidney cancer. The CDR3 region has the DNA TGCGCCAGCAGCCACGACTGGGGGGGTGAGCAGTACTTC. Amino acids: CASSHDWGGEQYF.